This T cell receptor (beta chain) was sequenced for a study of neurological immune-mediated disorders. Study-level findings and limits: The multiple sclerosis repertoire cluster had no clinical or MRI correlate. Private repertoires in all groups were suggested by the absence of shared CDR3 amino acid sequences among expanded clones across subjects.

The method for making cDNA was 5'RACE, and it used 10-nucleotide random UMIs. TCRdb re-called the 5' RACE reads through MiXCR, storing one row per CDR3 protein. This repertoire shows about 95,000 distinct CDR3 sequences, 3.5% to 4% found once; its top ten account for around 6%. There are many counts of this clonotype. What it binds is unknown. The CDR3 totals 17 residues. With 1 base removed from V and 5 bases from J, the gap between germline ends came to 20 bases. Looked up from germline, CDR1 is SGHRS and CDR2 is YFSETQ. The sample taken for sequencing was PBMCs. The chain employs TRBV5-1 and TRBJ2-3; D is possibly TRBD1 or TRBD2 (5 bases each). The TCR comes from a woman younger than 35 with multiple sclerosis. This CDR3 reads CASSLSLGISDRDTQYF. In DNA, the CDR3 is TGCGCCAGCAGCTTGAGTCTGGGAATTAGCGACAGAGATACGCAGTATTTT.